This T cell receptor beta chain was identified during a study of T cell responses to AZD1222 COVID-19 vaccine. As for the study in general: Pooling covered second doses at about 4 or about 12 weeks. Findings of the study overall: Females made up more of the donors, who were largely white British, and clonal diversity may have come out too low.

A note on this clone: As yet, its antigen is unknown.

Germline values: CDR1 LNHDA, CDR2 SQIVND (reference sequence). The CDR3 spans 12 residues. The V end was cut by 0 bases, the J end by 6 bases, with 6 bases between. Using immunoSEQ multiplex PCR, the repertoire was profiled, and TCRdb retains in-frame clones only, with some absent. Among approximately 140,000 clones listed, around 95% were seen once. The rearrangement uses TRBV19 and TRBJ2-7, with no clear D. The TCR originated in an adult in good health. This specimen consisted of peripheral blood, obtained on day 0 of AZD1222 vaccination. CDR3 bases: TGTGCCAGTAGTATAGAGGGAAGCGAGCAGTACGTC. This translates into CASSIEGSEQYV.